The text below deals with one T cell receptor (beta chain). Its matching antigen is unknown. A read error may produce the germline difference seen at one junction end. This CDR3 is also generated by other DNA sequences in the sample. The repertoire was sequenced with immunoSEQ multiplex PCR; TCRdb's copy has only in-frame clones and lacks some. The sample consists of over 10,000 clones, less than 80% of them appearing once. Germline CDR1 and CDR2: SGDLS and YYNGEE. CDR3 length: 14 amino acids. These data belong to a study of OX40 agonist ivuxolimab in advanced cancers. The wider study: Patients undergoing dose escalation presented with hepatocellular carcinoma, melanoma, renal cell or head and neck cancer. Findings and caveats of the study: Some patients without response likewise showed low normalized clonal expansion. CD4+ and CD8+ T cells in blood underwent clonal expansion by week 6 at 0.1 to 3.0 mg/kg.

Blood sampling was done at baseline, cycle 4 day 1, and cycle 7 day 1. The V call is TRBV9, the J call TRBJ2-2; weak D call: TRBD2 (5 bases). This clonotype originated in an adult with an advanced solid tumor such as melanoma, head and neck, liver or kidney cancer. The specimen comprised CD4+ or CD8+ T cells sorted from blood, sampled in a trial of the OX40 agonist ivuxolimab. The CDR3 region has the DNA TGTGCCAGTAGCGTATCCCGGAACACCGGGGAGCTGTTTTTT. Encoded protein: CASSVSRNTGELFF.